These 13 T cell receptor beta chains were sequenced from one sample in a study of CD8 T cells in Susac syndrome. Random hexamers were used to reverse transcribe roughly 0.5 to 1 ug of RNA. Each CDR3 protein is one row after TCRdb ran MiXCR on the immunoSEQ multiplex PCR reads. The sample holds 55,000 to 75,000 distinct CDR3 sequences, roughly 93% seen once. Sequencing was performed on CD4+ T cells from PBMCs. These receptors came from a human donor with Susac syndrome.

This clonotype was observed a single time. The V gene is TRBV20-1, the J gene TRBJ2-5; possibly TRBD1 for D (5 bases). CDR3 length equals 13 residues. The germline gives CDR1 DFQATT, CDR2 SNEGSKA (reference sequence). V lost 4 bases to trimming and J lost 2 bases, with 11 bases between them. CDR3 region: CSAIPAGQETQYF. CDR3 in DNA: TGCAGTGCTATCCCGGCAGGGCAAGAGACCCAGTACTTC.

The chain combines TRBV4-3 with TRBJ2-7; D might be TRBD1 or TRBD2, each matching 6 bases. In germline, CDR1 is LGHNA, CDR2 YSLEER. The CDR3 consists of 15 residues. The V and J ends lost 0 bases and 7 bases respectively, with 16 bases between them. CDR3 coding DNA: TGCGCCAGCAGCCAAGAGGGGCTCGGGGGCGGAGAGCAGTACTTC. Its protein is CASSQEGLGGGEQYF.

This chain links TRBV7-2 with TRBJ2-7, with D tentatively TRBD2 (5 bases). The CDR3 contains 14 residues. Germline CDR1 and CDR2: SGHTA and FQGNSA. Trimming pared 3 bases from V and 2 bases from J, leaving 11 bases between. Here the CDR3 DNA reads TGTGCCAGCAGCTTTGGGAGCCCGCCCTACGAGCAGTACTTC. Protein product: CASSFGSPPYEQYF. Full variable domain (missing parts from reference TRBV7-2 and TRBJ2-7): GAGVSQSPSNKVTEKGKDVELRCDPISGHTALYWYRQSLGQGLEFLIYFQGNSAPDKSGLPSDRFSAERTGGSVSTLTIQRTQQEDSAVYLCASSFGSPPYEQYFGPGTRLTVT.

Only one count was recorded for this clonotype. The chain has TRBV6-1 and TRBJ2-4; D remains unclear. The CDR3 is made up of 15 amino acids. Germline-derived CDR1 and CDR2 are MNHNS and SASEGT. V gave up 4 bases and J gave up 5 bases, with 15 bases separating them. This CDR3 reads CASSVSPTGQNIQYF. The DNA of the CDR3 is TGTGCCAGCAGTGTTTCACCCACCGGGCAAAACATTCAGTACTTC.

This chain connects TRBV9 to TRBJ2-2, with D possibly matching TRBD1 (5 bases). Germline loops: CDR1 SGDLS, CDR2 YYNGEE. V lost 2 bases and J 1 base, leaving 6 bases between the germline ends. This CDR3 region has 14 residues. CDR3 sequence: CASSVQGNTGELFF. In DNA form, the CDR3 reads TGTGCCAGCAGCGTTCAGGGGAACACCGGGGAGCTGTTTTTT.

This clonotype was counted between two and nine times. The rearrangement uses TRBV12-3 or TRBV12-4 and TRBJ2-7; D is uncertain. The germline V and J ends were trimmed by 3 bases and 1 base, with 7 bases remaining between them. The length of the CDR3 is 13 residues. CDR3 in DNA: TGTGCCAGCAGTTTTGGGCCATCCTACGAGCAGTACTTC. This encodes CASSFGPSYEQYF.

The rearrangement joins TRBV5-4 to TRBJ2-7; D ambiguous. Per the germline V gene, CDR1 is SGHNT and CDR2 is YYREEE (reference sequence). Trimming shortened V by 0 bases and J by 4 bases, and 17 bases separated the two germline ends. The CDR3 has 16 amino acids. For the CDR3, the DNA is TGTGCCAGCAGCTTGGCCTCATCAACCCCCGATTACGAGCAGTACTTC. Protein sequence: CASSLASSTPDYEQYF. Supplemented by reference TRBV5-4 and TRBJ2-7, the full variable domain reads ETGVTQSPTHLIKTRGQQVTLRCSSQSGHNTVSWYQQALGQGPQFIFQYYREEENGRGNFPPRFSGLQFPNYSSELNVNALELDDSALYLCASSLASSTPDYEQYFGPGTRLTVT.

This clonotype was seen a handful of times. The V and J genes are TRBV19 and TRBJ2-5, with TRBD1 matching over 9 bases. The CDR3 covers 12 residues. Germline assignment: CDR1 LNHDA and CDR2 SQIVND (reference sequence). After removal of 5 bases from V and 5 bases from J, the junction contained 0 bases not matched to a gene. The CDR3 loop reads CASSDRGETQYF. CDR3 coding DNA: TGTGCCAGTAGTGACAGGGGGGAGACCCAGTACTTC.

This chain connects TRBV5-1 to TRBJ2-3; 10 nucleotides align to TRBD1. Germline V gene lookup returns CDR1 SGHRS and CDR2 YFSETQ. The CDR3 sequence is 16 residues long. The V gene end was trimmed by 4 bases and the J gene end by 1 base; junction bases not matched to a gene: 6. In nucleotides, the CDR3 is TGCGCCAGCAGCCCCAGGGACAGGGGTCGCACAGATACGCAGTATTTT. Its protein is CASSPRDRGRTDTQYF.

V and J are TRBV19 and TRBJ1-2, with 10 positions matching TRBD1. CDR1 is LNHDA and CDR2 is SQIVND in the germline V gene (reference sequence). V shed 3 bases, J shed 5 bases, and the junction held 3 bases outside the gene matches. The CDR3 is made up of 14 amino acids. The CDR3 DNA reads as TGTGCCAGTAGTATGACAGGGGGCGATTATGGCTACACCTTC. It codes for CASSMTGGDYGYTF.

This chain uses TRBV20-1 with TRBJ1-5; D is perhaps TRBD1 (5 bases). Germline V gives CDR1 DFQATT, CDR2 SNEGSKA (reference sequence). Trimming shortened V by 0 bases and J by 4 bases, and 19 bases separated the two germline ends. The CDR3 extends over 17 amino acids. CDR3 sequence (DNA): TGCAGTGCTAGAGATGACTTGGGGCACATAGCAAATCAGCCCCAGCATTTT. Its translation: CSARDDLGHIANQPQHF.

The chain is built from TRBV11-2 and TRBJ1-2; 9 bases map to TRBD1. V was clipped by 2 bases and J by 2 bases; unmatched bases: 6. CDR3 size: 16 residues. Per germline, CDR1 SGHAT and CDR2 FQNNGV. CDR3 in DNA: TGTGCCAGCAGCTTAAATATCGGGACAGGGAACTATGGCTACACCTTC. This codes for CASSLNIGTGNYGYTF.

V and J are TRBV14 and TRBJ1-3; D gene ambiguous. The CDR3 extends over 13 amino acids. The V and J ends lost 5 bases and 4 bases respectively, with 9 bases between them. Germline V lookup: CDR1 SGHDN, CDR2 FVKESK. In nucleotides, the CDR3 is TGTGCCAGCAGCGTATACCAGGGAAACACCATATATTTT. Protein: CASSVYQGNTIYF.